The 31 T cell receptor beta chains listed next were all sequenced from one sample in a study of CD8 T cells in ankylosing spondylitis. Study findings and constraints: Blood from ankylosing spondylitis patients appeared to carry a characteristic eight-variant TCR beta motif.

Their antigens are not known. TCRdb re-analysed the 5' RACE reads in MiXCR, keeping a single row per CDR3 protein. The sample shows a few hundred thousand distinct CDR3 sequences, 17% of them seen only once. Sequencing used blood, either unsorted or a sorted T cell fraction (not recorded which). These TCRs come from a male donor with ankylosing spondylitis.

This chain connects TRBV27 to TRBJ2-1; TRBD2 matches 8 bases. This CDR3 has 15 residues. Germline V CDR1 and CDR2: MNHEY, SMNVEV (reference sequence). The trim removed 5 bases at V and 6 bases at J, leaving 9 bases unmatched. The CDR3 DNA follows: TGTGCCAGCAGTGGGAGCGGGAGAGGGGTCAATGAGCAGTTCTTC. Translated: CASSGSGRGVNEQFF.

This clonotype was seen more than once but under ten times. The J gene is TRBJ2-1, the V gene TRBV12-3 or TRBV12-4, with TRBD2 matching over 9 bases. V gave up 3 bases and J gave up 10 bases; unmatched junction bases: 10. The CDR3 totals 15 residues. CDR3 sequence: CASSLGAHTSGEQFF. The DNA for the CDR3 is TGTGCCAGCAGTTTGGGGGCACATACTAGCGGGGAGCAGTTCTTC.

This clonotype was seen a single time. This rearrangement joins TRBV20-1 to TRBJ2-1, with D uncertain. Germline CDR1 reads DFQATT; CDR2 reads SNEGSKA (reference sequence). V lost 4 bases and J 0 bases, leaving 7 bases between the germline ends. CDR3 size: 13 residues. The DNA of the CDR3 is TGCAGTGCTAATGGGAACTCCTACAATGAGCAGTTCTTC. Translating it yields CSANGNSYNEQFF.

For this clonotype: Just one base apart from a much larger clone, this may be a read error. V and J are TRBV6-1 and TRBJ2-1; D gene unclear. This CDR3 region has 15 residues. The V end was cut by 6 bases, the J end by 7 bases, with 19 bases between. Germline V gene lookup returns CDR1 MNHNS and CDR2 SASEGT. The CDR3 bases are TGTGCCAGCAGACTAAGCAGGAGCACCTTTAATGAGCAGTTCTTC. This gives the protein CASRLSRSTFNEQFF.

The chain links TRBV7-8 to TRBJ2-7, with D hard to call. The germline V and J ends were trimmed by 1 base and 2 bases, with 9 bases remaining between them. Germline values: CDR1 SGHVS, CDR2 FQNEAQ. The CDR3 has 14 amino acids. DNA of the CDR3: TGTGCCAGCAGCTTAGAGATACGGCCCTACGAGCAGTACTTC. Amino acid sequence: CASSLEIRPYEQYF.

V usage is TRBV3-1 and J usage is TRBJ2-2; D is ambiguous. The CDR3 runs to 13 residues. Germline V gene data show CDR1 as LGHDT and CDR2 as YNNKEL (reference sequence). The ends were cut back, 3 bases at V and 3 bases at J, with 5 bases in the middle. In nucleotides, the CDR3 is TGTGCCAGCAGCCAGACTTACACCGGGGAGCTGTTTTTT. Translated: CASSQTYTGELFF. The entire variable domain, with the rest obtained from reference TRBV3-1 and TRBJ2-2, is as follows: DTAVSQTPKYLVTQMGNDKSIKCEQNLGHDTMYWYKQDSKKFLKIMFSYNNKELIINETVPNRFSPKSPDKAHLNLHINSLELGDSAVYFCASSQTYTGELFFGEGSRLTVL.

The chain couples TRBV6-1 to TRBJ1-4; D is unclear. V gave up 6 bases and J gave up 7 bases, with 21 bases separating them. The CDR3 is 16 residues long. CDR1 and CDR2 from the germline V gene are MNHNS and SASEGT. In nucleotides, the CDR3 is TGTGCCAGCAGACGCCAGTCTTTGGGAGGTCGTGAAAAACTGTTTTTT. Its translation: CASRRQSLGGREKLFF.

This clonotype was observed a few times. V usage is TRBV5-1 and J usage is TRBJ1-2; D not certain. V dropped 0 bases and J dropped 1 base, with 10 bases sitting between them. This CDR3 region has 15 residues. The germline V gene encodes CDR1 SGHRS and CDR2 YFSETQ. CDR3 sequence reads: CASSLDGQVNYGYTF. CDR3 nucleotide sequence: TGCGCCAGCAGCTTGGACGGGCAAGTTAACTATGGCTACACCTTC.

This clonotype occurred a few times. The chain links TRBV27 to TRBJ1-1; possibly TRBD1 for D (5 bases). The V and J ends lost 5 bases and 4 bases respectively, with 26 bases between them. The CDR3 extends over 18 amino acids. Germline lookup yields CDR1 MNHEY and CDR2 SMNVEV (reference sequence). CDR3: CASSPFPGRSTRSTEAFF. The CDR3 coding sequence is TGTGCCAGCAGTCCCTTCCCGGGGCGGAGCACTAGGAGCACTGAAGCTTTCTTT.

A few counts support this clonotype. This sequence joins TRBV3-1 and TRBJ1-1; 10 positions agree with TRBD1. The ends lost 3 bases at V and 7 bases at J; junction bases unmatched: 5. The CDR3 runs 14 residues. CDR1 LGHDT and CDR2 YNNKEL come from the germline V gene (reference sequence). The CDR3 loop is CASSHMTGGGEAFF. Here the CDR3 DNA reads TGTGCCAGCAGCCATATGACAGGGGGCGGTGAAGCTTTCTTT.

The CDR3 reads CASGGAQRLPPLHF. For the CDR3, the DNA is TGTGCCAGCGGTGGGGCACAGCGGCTTCCACCCCTCCACTTT. V gene TRBV27 combines with J gene TRBJ1-6, with a weak D call TRBD1 (5 bases). The CDR3 totals 14 residues. Trimming removed 8 bases at V and 11 bases at J, with 19 bases between. Germline loops: CDR1 MNHEY, CDR2 SMNVEV (reference sequence).

The chain is built from TRBV6-5 and TRBJ2-7; D possibly corresponds to TRBD2 (5 bases). CDR1 and CDR2 (germline): MNHEY, SVGAGI. Trimming cost V 0 bases and J 6 bases, with 12 bases left between them. The CDR3 contains 14 residues. The CDR3 sequence: CASSYSRTSIEQYF. CDR3 DNA sequence: TGTGCCAGCAGTTACTCGCGGACTTCCATCGAGCAGTACTTC.

Regarding this clonotype: The junction and the germline gene differ at one end; a read error may be behind it. The chain recombines TRBV20-1 with TRBJ2-5, with D unresolved. The CDR3 totals 11 residues. Per the germline V gene, CDR1 is DFQATT and CDR2 is SNEGSKA (reference sequence). DNA for the CDR3: TGCAGTGCTGGAGAAGGGGAGACCCAGTACTTC. Protein sequence: CSAGEGETQYF.

This clonotype was detected a few times. J is TRBJ1-5 and V is TRBV20-1; D uncertain. Trimming removed 1 base at V and 0 bases at J, with 10 bases between. Germline V gene sequence: CDR1 DFQATT, CDR2 SNEGSKA (reference sequence). The CDR3 spans 15 residues. The CDR3 region is CSARGATYSNQPQHF. The CDR3 nucleotides read TGCAGTGCTAGAGGGGCGACCTATAGCAATCAGCCCCAGCATTTT.

This clonotype showed up just a few times. V gene TRBV20-1 combines with J gene TRBJ2-3; 14 bases are a match to TRBD2. The ends lost 4 bases at V and 2 bases at J; junction bases unmatched: 5. This CDR3 contains 16 residues. The V gene's germline CDR1 is DFQATT and CDR2 SNEGSKA (reference sequence). This CDR3 reads CSATGLAGATTDTQYF. The CDR3 DNA reads as TGCAGTGCTACGGGACTAGCGGGAGCGACCACAGATACGCAGTATTTT.

This chain links TRBV20-1 with TRBJ2-7, with 9 bases fitting TRBD2. Germline CDR1 and CDR2: DFQATT and SNEGSKA (reference sequence). The CDR3 is 15 residues long. V lost 0 bases and J lost 5; bases outside the gene matches: 8. In DNA, the CDR3 is TGCAGTGCTAGAGATGGGCGGGGGGGCCTGGACGAGCAGTACTTC. Its protein product is CSARDGRGGLDEQYF.

This clonotype was picked up a small number of times. The chain links TRBV28 to TRBJ1-5; D possibly corresponds to TRBD1 (5 bases). The germline V gene encodes CDR1 MDHEN and CDR2 SYDVKM. V dropped 7 bases and J dropped 7 bases, with 17 bases sitting between them. The CDR3 loop spans 14 amino acids. The CDR3 loop is CASTLGGLEQPQHF. The CDR3 bases are TGTGCCAGCACTCTGGGGGGTTTAGAGCAGCCCCAGCATTTT.

This clonotype was detected a few times. The chain joins TRBV28 to TRBJ2-7; D gene unclear. Trimming shortened V by 8 bases and J by 6 bases, and 8 bases separated the two germline ends. The CDR3 sequence is 10 residues long. CDR1 is MDHEN, CDR2 SYDVKM, per germline. Written as DNA, the CDR3 is TGTGCCAGCGGCAGCTCCGAGCAGTACTTC. It yields the protein CASGSSEQYF.

The genes are TRBV5-6 and TRBJ2-1, with D possibly matching TRBD2 (5 bases). Germline V gives CDR1 SGHDT, CDR2 YYEEEE. This CDR3 spans 17 amino acids. Trimming removed 0 bases from V and 5 bases from J, with 18 bases in between. The CDR3: CASSLGSGQRVNNEQFF. CDR3 coding DNA: TGTGCCAGCAGCTTGGGGAGCGGCCAACGGGTAAACAATGAGCAGTTCTTC.

The chain employs TRBV3-1 and TRBJ1-2, with a weak D call TRBD1 (5 bases). Germline loops: CDR1 LGHDT, CDR2 YNNKEL (reference sequence). Deletions cut 0 bases from V and 4 bases from J, with 12 bases between. CDR3 size: 15 residues. The CDR3 loop reads CASSQDPRTSYGYTF. CDR3 sequence (DNA): TGTGCCAGCAGCCAAGATCCCAGGACATCCTATGGCTACACCTTC.

This clonotype was recorded many times. CDR3 protein: CSAYSGGSSYEQYF. The CDR3 region has the DNA TGCAGTGCTTACAGCGGAGGGAGCTCCTACGAGCAGTACTTC. The chain links TRBV20-1 to TRBJ2-7, with D perhaps TRBD2 (6 bases). The CDR3 runs to 14 residues. The ends were cut back, 5 bases at V and 0 bases at J, with 14 bases in the middle. Per the germline V gene, CDR1 is DFQATT and CDR2 is SNEGSKA (reference sequence).

This clonotype was seen at least ten times. V usage is TRBV25-1 and J usage is TRBJ1-1; D may be TRBD1 (6 bases). Per the germline V gene, CDR1 is MGHDK and CDR2 is SYGVNS. The length of the CDR3 is 16 residues. Trimming took off 7 bases at V and 1 base at J, with 19 bases between the two ends. The CDR3 coding sequence is TGTGCCAGCACCCCCGGGACAAGGAGAAAGAACACTGAAGCTTTCTTT. Its protein is CASTPGTRRKNTEAFF.

CDR3 bases: TGTGCCAGCAGTCCAACGGGACAGTACGAGCAGTACTTC. As protein: CASSPTGQYEQYF. The gene calls are TRBV12-3 or TRBV12-4 and TRBJ2-7, with TRBD1 matching 7 bases. V was pared by 5 bases and J by 4 bases, with 5 bases of the junction left unmatched. CDR3 length equals 13 residues.

This clonotype was seen many times. The chain uses TRBV5-1 and TRBJ2-2; 7 bases align to TRBD1. CDR1 and CDR2 (germline): SGHRS, YFSETQ. J gave up 8 bases and V 4 bases, and 11 bases lay outside the gene matches. This CDR3 has 15 residues. In DNA form, the CDR3 reads TGCGCCAGCAGCCTCCGGGACAGTAGGCTTGGGGAGCTGTTTTTT. It is translated as CASSLRDSRLGELFF.

This clonotype was seen only a few times. This chain joins TRBV5-5 and TRBJ2-3, with unresolved D. Trimming pared 2 bases from V and 2 bases from J, leaving 9 bases between. The CDR3 runs to 14 residues. Per the germline V gene, CDR1 is SGHKS and CDR2 is YYEKEE (reference sequence). The CDR3 DNA is TGTGCCAGCAGCTTCCCCACCGCCACAGATACGCAGTATTTT. Encoded protein: CASSFPTATDTQYF.

This rearrangement joins TRBV5-8 to TRBJ2-5; D perhaps matches TRBD2 (6 bases). V was cut by 1 base and J by 6 bases, with 13 bases left in between. CDR3 length: 14 amino acids. The V gene's germline CDR1 is SGHTS and CDR2 YDEGEE. The CDR3: CASSLSRAGKTQYF. CDR3 bases: TGTGCCAGCAGCTTGAGTCGGGCGGGGAAGACCCAGTACTTC.

The sample holds a few counts of this clonotype. The genes are TRBV6-6 and TRBJ2-1; 9 nucleotides match TRBD1. Trimming cost V 6 bases and J 7 bases; bases outside gene matches: 4. CDR1 is MNHNY, CDR2 SVGAGI, per germline (reference sequence). The CDR3 runs 13 residues. CDR3 sequence reads: CASSPQGANEQFF. CDR3 DNA sequence: TGTGCCAGCAGCCCACAGGGGGCGAATGAGCAGTTCTTC.

This clonotype was picked up a small number of times. The CDR3 DNA reads as TGCAGTGCCAGTCCTAGTCGGGGGAACACTGAAGCTTTCTTT. Translating gives CSASPSRGNTEAFF. The V call is TRBV20-1, the J call TRBJ1-1; no clear D. Per the germline V gene, CDR1 is DFQATT and CDR2 is SNEGSKA (reference sequence). Trimming cost V 6 bases and J 1 base, with 15 bases left between them. CDR3 length: 14 residues.

This clonotype was found a few times. V gene TRBV7-2 combines with J gene TRBJ1-4, with D unclear. Deletions cut 1 base from V and 14 bases from J, with 11 bases between. This CDR3 has 12 residues. The V gene's germline CDR1 is SGHTA and CDR2 FQGNSA. The CDR3 DNA reads TGTGCCAGCAGCTTAGAACCCGGGTTCCTGTTTTTT. Its protein product is CASSLEPGFLFF.

Many counts were recorded for this clonotype. The chain couples TRBV20-1 to TRBJ2-3; D uncertain. The CDR3 length is 10 residues. V was cut by 7 bases and J by 7 bases, with 9 bases left in between. Germline V lookup: CDR1 DFQATT, CDR2 SNEGSKA (reference sequence). The CDR3 sequence: CSGYVNTQYF. For the CDR3, the DNA is TGCAGTGGATATGTCAATACGCAGTATTTT.

This clonotype has a handful of counts. V is TRBV6-2 or TRBV6-3 and J is TRBJ1-2; D is ambiguous. This CDR3 region has 13 residues. Germline values: CDR1 MNHEY, CDR2 SVGEGT. V was pared by 0 bases and J by 6 bases, with 8 bases between. CDR3 protein: CASSYSSQHGYTF. CDR3 bases: TGTGCCAGCAGTTACTCGTCCCAACATGGCTACACCTTC.